The T cell receptor beta chain under discussion was sequenced for a study of cytomegalovirus exposure and HLA in healthy donors. About the research overall: Assignment to the Caucasian-associated ancestry cluster applied to approximately 80% of the approximately 420 genotyped donors.

The CDR3 loop spans 17 amino acids. Trimming at V came to 0 bases and at J to 0 bases, leaving 8 bases not matched to a gene. Germline-derived CDR1 and CDR2 are ENHRY and SYGVKD. Only one count was recorded for this clone. Its antigen is still unknown. Whole-study results and caveats: TCR beta V- and J-gene trimming was later associated with a missense DCLRE1C variant. Presence/absence analyses took donor sequencing depth as roughly uniform. Excluded were some V segments that proved indistinguishable, including TRBV6-2 and TRBV6-3.

PCR employed 60 Vbeta and 13 Jbeta primers. Sequencing was performed with immunoSEQ multiplex PCR; in TCRdb, only in-frame clones are kept and a portion is missing. Among some 110,000 clones listed, 65% to 85% were seen once. The sequenced sample was PBMCs. The chain employs TRBV10-3 and TRBJ2-7, with 7 nucleotides matching TRBD1. The source of this sequence is a man between 45 and 60 years old in good health and CMV-seropositive. CDR3 in amino acids: CAISESVGTAPSYEQYF. CDR3 nucleotide sequence: TGTGCCATCAGTGAGTCTGTTGGGACAGCTCCCTCCTACGAGCAGTACTTC.